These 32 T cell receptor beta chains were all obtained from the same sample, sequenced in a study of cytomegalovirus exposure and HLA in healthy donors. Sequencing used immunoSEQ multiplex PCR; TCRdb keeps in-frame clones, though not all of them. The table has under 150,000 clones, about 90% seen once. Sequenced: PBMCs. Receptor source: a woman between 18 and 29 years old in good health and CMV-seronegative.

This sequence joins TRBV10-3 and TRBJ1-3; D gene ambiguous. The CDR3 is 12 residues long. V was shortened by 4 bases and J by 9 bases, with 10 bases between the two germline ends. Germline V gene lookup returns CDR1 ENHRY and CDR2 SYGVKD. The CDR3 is CAISGQAPTIYF. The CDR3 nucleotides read TGTGCCATCAGTGGTCAGGCACCCACCATATATTTT.

In DNA form, the CDR3 reads TGTGCCAGCAGCCAAAACAGGGTCTCGGGGTATCAGCCCCAGCATTTT. Translation: CASSQNRVSGYQPQHF. The V gene is TRBV4-2, the J gene TRBJ1-5, with D possibly TRBD1 on 6 matching bases. In germline, CDR1 is LGHNA, CDR2 YNFKEQ. The CDR3 sequence is 16 residues long. V shed 2 bases and J shed 5 bases, with 16 bases lying between them.

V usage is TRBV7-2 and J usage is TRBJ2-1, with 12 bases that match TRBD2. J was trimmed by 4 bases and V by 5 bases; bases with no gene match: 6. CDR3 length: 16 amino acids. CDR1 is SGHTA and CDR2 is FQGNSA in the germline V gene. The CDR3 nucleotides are TGTGCCAGCAGCCGGACTAGCGGGGCTCGATACAATGAGCAGTTCTTC. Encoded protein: CASSRTSGARYNEQFF.

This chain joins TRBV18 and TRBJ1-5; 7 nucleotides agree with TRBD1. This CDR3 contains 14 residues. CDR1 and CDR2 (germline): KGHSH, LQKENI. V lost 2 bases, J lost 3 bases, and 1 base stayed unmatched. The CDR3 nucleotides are TGTGCCAGCTCACCAGGGACAGACAATCAGCCCCAGCATTTT. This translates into CASSPGTDNQPQHF.

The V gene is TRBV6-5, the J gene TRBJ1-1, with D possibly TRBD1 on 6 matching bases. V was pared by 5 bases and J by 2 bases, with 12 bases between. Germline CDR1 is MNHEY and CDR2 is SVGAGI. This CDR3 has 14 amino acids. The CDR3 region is CASSPRGLNTEAFF. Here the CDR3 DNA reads TGTGCCAGCAGTCCCAGGGGCCTAAACACTGAAGCTTTCTTT.

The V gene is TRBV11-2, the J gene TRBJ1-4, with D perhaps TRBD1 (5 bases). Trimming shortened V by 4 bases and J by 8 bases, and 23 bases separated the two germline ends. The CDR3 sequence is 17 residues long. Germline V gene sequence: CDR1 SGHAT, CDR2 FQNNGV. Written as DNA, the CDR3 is TGTGCCAGCAGCTCCTTGAACAGCAACATAAAGGGGGAAAAACTGTTTTTT. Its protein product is CASSSLNSNIKGEKLFF.

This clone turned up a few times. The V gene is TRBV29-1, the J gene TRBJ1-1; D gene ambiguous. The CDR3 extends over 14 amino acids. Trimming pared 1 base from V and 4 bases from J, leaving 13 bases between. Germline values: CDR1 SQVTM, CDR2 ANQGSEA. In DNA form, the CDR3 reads TGCAGCGTTGAAGGGGAGGCAAGAGCCACTGAAGCTTTCTTT. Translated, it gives CSVEGEARATEAFF.

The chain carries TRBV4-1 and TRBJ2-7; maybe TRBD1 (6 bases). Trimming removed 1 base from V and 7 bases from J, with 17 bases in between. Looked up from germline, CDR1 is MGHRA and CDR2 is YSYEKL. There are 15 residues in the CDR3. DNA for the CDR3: TGCGCCAGCAGCCAAGGCGCCCGGGACAAGAGGGAGCAGTACTTC. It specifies CASSQGARDKREQYF.

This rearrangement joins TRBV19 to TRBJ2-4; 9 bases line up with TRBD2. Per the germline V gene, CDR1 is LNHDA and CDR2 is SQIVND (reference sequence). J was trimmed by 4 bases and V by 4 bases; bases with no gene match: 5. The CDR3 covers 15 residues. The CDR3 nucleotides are TGTGCCAGTAGTAGCCTAAGCGGGAGGAAAAACATTCAGTACTTC. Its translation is CASSSLSGRKNIQYF.

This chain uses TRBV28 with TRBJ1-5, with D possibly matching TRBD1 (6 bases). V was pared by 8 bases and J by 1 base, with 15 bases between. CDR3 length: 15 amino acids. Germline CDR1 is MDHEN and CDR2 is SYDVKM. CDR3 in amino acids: CASCYSDRSNQPQHF. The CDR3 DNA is TGTGCCAGCTGTTACTCCGACAGGAGCAATCAGCCCCAGCATTTT.

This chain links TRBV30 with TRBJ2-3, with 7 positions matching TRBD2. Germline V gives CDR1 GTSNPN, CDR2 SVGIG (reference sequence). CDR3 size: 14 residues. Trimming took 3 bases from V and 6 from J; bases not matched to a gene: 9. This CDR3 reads CAWRASGISDTQYF. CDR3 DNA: TGTGCCTGGAGAGCTAGCGGCATTTCGGATACGCAGTATTTT.

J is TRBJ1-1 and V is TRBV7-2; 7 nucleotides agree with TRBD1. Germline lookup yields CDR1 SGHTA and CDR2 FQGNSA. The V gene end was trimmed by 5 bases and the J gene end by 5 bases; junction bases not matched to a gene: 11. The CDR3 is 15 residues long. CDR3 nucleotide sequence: TGTGCCAGCAGCGCCTTACAGGGGCCTTTGACTGAAGCTTTCTTT. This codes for CASSALQGPLTEAFF. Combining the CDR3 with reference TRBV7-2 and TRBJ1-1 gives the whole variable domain GAGVSQSPSNKVTEKGKDVELRCDPISGHTALYWYRQSLGQGLEFLIYFQGNSAPDKSGLPSDRFSAERTGGSVSTLTIQRTQQEDSAVYLCASSALQGPLTEAFFGQGTRLTVV.

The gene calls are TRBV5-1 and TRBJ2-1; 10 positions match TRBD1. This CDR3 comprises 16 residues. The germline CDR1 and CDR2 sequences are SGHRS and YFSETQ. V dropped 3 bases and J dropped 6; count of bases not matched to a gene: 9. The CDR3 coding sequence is TGCGCCAGCAGCTGGAACCGGGACAGGGGTCCCAATGAGCAGTTCTTC. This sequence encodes CASSWNRDRGPNEQFF.

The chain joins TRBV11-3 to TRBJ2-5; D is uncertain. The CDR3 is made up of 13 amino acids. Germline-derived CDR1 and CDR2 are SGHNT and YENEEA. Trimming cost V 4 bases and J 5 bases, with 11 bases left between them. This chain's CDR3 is CASSSQIRETQYF. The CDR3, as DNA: TGTGCCAGCAGCTCGCAGATCAGGGAGACCCAGTACTTC.

The CDR3 region is CASSFWQGDSPLHF. As DNA, the CDR3 is TGTGCCAGCAGTTTCTGGCAGGGGGATTCACCCCTCCACTTT. V gene TRBV27 combines with J gene TRBJ1-6, with 7 bases that match TRBD1. Germline V CDR1 and CDR2: MNHEY, SMNVEV (reference sequence). V lost 3 bases, J lost 8 bases, and 4 bases stayed unmatched. This CDR3 has 14 residues.

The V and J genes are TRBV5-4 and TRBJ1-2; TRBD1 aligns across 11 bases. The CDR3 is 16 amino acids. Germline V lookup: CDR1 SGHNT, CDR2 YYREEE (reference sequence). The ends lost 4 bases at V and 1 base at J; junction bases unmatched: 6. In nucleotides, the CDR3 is TGTGCCAGCAGCGTTCCGGGACAGGGGGATAACTATGGCTACACCTTC. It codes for CASSVPGQGDNYGYTF.

The CDR3 DNA is TGTGCCTGGGAATCCGGGTCGGGGGTAACAGATACGCAGTATTTT. Translation gives CAWESGSGVTDTQYF. The rearrangement uses TRBV30 and TRBJ2-3, with D possibly TRBD2 on 6 matching bases. CDR3 length equals 15 residues. Per the germline V gene, CDR1 is GTSNPN and CDR2 is SVGIG (reference sequence). Trimming stripped 5 bases from V and 3 bases from J, with 18 bases between.

The CDR3 sequence: CASSEVGSGNKNIQYF. The CDR3 nucleotides are TGTGCCAGCAGTGAAGTTGGGTCAGGCAACAAAAACATTCAGTACTTC. The chain recombines TRBV6-1 with TRBJ2-4; D gene unclear. Deletions cut 1 base from V and 3 bases from J, with 13 bases between. The germline gives CDR1 MNHNS, CDR2 SASEGT. The CDR3 spans 16 residues.

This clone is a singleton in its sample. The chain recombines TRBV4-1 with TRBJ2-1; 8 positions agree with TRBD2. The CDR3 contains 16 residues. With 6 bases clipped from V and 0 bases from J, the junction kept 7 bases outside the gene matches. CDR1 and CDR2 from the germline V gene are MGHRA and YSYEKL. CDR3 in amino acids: CASRREVGLSYNEQFF. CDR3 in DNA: TGCGCCAGCAGGCGGGAGGTAGGGCTCTCCTACAATGAGCAGTTCTTC.

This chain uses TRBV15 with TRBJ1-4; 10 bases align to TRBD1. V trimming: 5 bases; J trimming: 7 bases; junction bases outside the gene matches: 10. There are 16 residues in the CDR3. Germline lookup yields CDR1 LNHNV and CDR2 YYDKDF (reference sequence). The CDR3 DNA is TGTGCCACCAGCGACCGATCCGGGACAGGGGCTGAAAAACTGTTTTTT. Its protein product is CATSDRSGTGAEKLFF.

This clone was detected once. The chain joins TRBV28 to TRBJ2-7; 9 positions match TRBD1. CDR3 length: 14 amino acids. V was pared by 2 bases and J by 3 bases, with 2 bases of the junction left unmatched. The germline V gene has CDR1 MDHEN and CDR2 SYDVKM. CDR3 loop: CASSLPGQGYEQYF. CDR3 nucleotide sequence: TGTGCCAGCAGTTTACCGGGACAGGGCTACGAGCAGTACTTC.

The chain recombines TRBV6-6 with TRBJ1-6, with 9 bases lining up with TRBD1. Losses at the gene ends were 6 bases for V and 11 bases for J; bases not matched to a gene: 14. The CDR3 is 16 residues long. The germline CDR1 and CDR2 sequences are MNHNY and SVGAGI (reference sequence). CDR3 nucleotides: TGTGCCAGCAGCGAACGGGACAGGGAAGTTTACGCACCCCTCCACTTT. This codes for CASSERDREVYAPLHF.

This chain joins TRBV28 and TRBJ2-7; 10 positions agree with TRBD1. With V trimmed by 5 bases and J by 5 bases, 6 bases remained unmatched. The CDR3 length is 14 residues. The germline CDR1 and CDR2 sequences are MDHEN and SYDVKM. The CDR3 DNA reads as TGTGCCAGCAGTACCGGGACAGGGGTCCACGAGCAGTACTTC. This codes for CASSTGTGVHEQYF.

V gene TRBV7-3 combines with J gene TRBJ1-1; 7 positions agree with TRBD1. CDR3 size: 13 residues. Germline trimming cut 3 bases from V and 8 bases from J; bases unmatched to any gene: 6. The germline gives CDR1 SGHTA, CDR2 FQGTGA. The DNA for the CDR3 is TGTGCCAGCAGCTTGAGCCAGGACAGGGAAGCTTTCTTT. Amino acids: CASSLSQDREAFF.

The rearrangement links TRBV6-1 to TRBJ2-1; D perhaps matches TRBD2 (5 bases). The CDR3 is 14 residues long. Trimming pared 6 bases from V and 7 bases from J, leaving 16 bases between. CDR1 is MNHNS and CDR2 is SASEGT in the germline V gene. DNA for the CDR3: TGTGCCAGCAGAAACCGGGATCGAATTAATGAGCAGTTCTTC. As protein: CASRNRDRINEQFF.

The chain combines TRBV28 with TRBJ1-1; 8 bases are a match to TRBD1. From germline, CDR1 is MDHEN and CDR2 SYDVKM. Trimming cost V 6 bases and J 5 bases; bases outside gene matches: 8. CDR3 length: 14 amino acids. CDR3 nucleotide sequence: TGTGCCAGCAGACTTGGGACAGGAAGTACTGAAGCTTTCTTT. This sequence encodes CASRLGTGSTEAFF.

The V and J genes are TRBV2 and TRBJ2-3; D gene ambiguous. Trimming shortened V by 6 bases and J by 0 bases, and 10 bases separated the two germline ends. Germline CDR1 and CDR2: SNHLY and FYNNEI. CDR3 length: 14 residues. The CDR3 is CASSVAGSTDTQYF. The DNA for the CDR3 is TGTGCCAGCAGCGTAGCTGGGAGCACAGATACGCAGTATTTT.

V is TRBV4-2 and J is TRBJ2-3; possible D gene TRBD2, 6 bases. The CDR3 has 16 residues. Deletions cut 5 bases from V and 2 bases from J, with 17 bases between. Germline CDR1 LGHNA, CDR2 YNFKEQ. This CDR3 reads CASSEPGLSPTDTQYF. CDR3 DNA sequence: TGTGCCAGCAGCGAACCCGGACTATCGCCCACAGATACGCAGTATTTT.

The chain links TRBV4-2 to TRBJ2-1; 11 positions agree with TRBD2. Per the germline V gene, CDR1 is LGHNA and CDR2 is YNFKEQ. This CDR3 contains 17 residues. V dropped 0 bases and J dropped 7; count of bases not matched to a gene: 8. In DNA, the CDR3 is TGTGCCAGCAGCCAAGATCCCGCTAGCGGGAGGAGAAATGAGCAGTTCTTC. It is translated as CASSQDPASGRRNEQFF.

The CDR3 reads CASRLAGGYPDTQYF. The DNA of the CDR3 is TGTGCCAGCAGGTTAGCGGGAGGATACCCAGATACGCAGTATTTT. The V call is TRBV5-4, the J call TRBJ2-3; 10 bases fit TRBD2. This CDR3 is built from 15 residues. Germline CDR1 reads SGHNT; CDR2 reads YYREEE (reference sequence). The V and J ends lost 5 bases and 4 bases, in that order; junction bases with no gene match: 7.

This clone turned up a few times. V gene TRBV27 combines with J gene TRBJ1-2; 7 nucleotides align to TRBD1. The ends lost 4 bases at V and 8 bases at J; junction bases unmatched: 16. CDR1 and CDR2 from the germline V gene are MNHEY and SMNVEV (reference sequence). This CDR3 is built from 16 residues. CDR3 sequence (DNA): TGTGCCAGCAGTTCCGGGGGGGGACAGAGTAAATGGGGCTACACCTTC. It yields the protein CASSSGGGQSKWGYTF.

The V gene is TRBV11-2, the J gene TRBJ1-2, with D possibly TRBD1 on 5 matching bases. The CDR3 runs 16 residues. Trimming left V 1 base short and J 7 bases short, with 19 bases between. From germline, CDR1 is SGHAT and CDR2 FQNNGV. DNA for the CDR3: TGTGCCAGCAGCTTAGCCAGGGTCGGTGGGGATTCTGGCTACACCTTC. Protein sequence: CASSLARVGGDSGYTF.